Below, 32 T cell receptor beta chains from the same sample are listed, as sequenced in a study of OX40 agonist ivuxolimab in advanced cancers. Data came from immunoSEQ multiplex PCR; TCRdb stores just in-frame clones and leaves some out. Here the sample spans 55,000 to 75,000 clones, approximately 82% being singletons. The sample in question was CD4+ or CD8+ T cells sorted from blood, obtained in a trial of the OX40 agonist ivuxolimab. These receptors were obtained from an adult with an advanced solid tumor such as melanoma, head and neck, liver or kidney cancer.

V and J are TRBV6-5 and TRBJ2-7; 10 bases are shared with TRBD1. CDR3 length equals 15 residues. Germline assignment: CDR1 MNHEY and CDR2 SVGAGI. Trimming took 5 bases from V and 6 from J; bases not matched to a gene: 10. The CDR3 bases are TGTGCCAGCAGTCCTGGGACAGGGGCCGGTGGCGAGCAGTACTTC. Amino acids: CASSPGTGAGGEQYF.

The chain joins TRBV27 to TRBJ1-6; the match to TRBD1 covers 7 bases. V lost 4 bases and J lost 6; bases outside the gene matches: 0. In germline, CDR1 is MNHEY, CDR2 SMNVEV (reference sequence). This CDR3 region has 13 residues. DNA of the CDR3: TGTGCCAGCAGTTACAGGGGTAATTCACCCCTCCACTTT. Its translation: CASSYRGNSPLHF.

For the CDR3, the DNA is TGTGCCAGCAGTTTTGAGGCGTTTGGCACAGATACGCAGTATTTT. Translated: CASSFEAFGTDTQYF. This chain joins TRBV27 and TRBJ2-3; D not resolved. The CDR3 covers 15 residues. From germline, CDR1 is MNHEY and CDR2 SMNVEV (reference sequence). Trimming left V 3 bases short and J 1 base short, with 11 bases between.

V gene TRBV2 combines with J gene TRBJ1-5, with D possibly matching TRBD1 (6 bases). V lost 8 bases and J lost 4, with 15 bases in between. CDR1 is SNHLY, CDR2 FYNNEI, per germline. This CDR3 is 14 amino acids long. CDR3 DNA sequence: TGTGCCAGCTCGGTCGGGGGGCGTAATCAGCCCCAGCATTTT. The encoded protein is CASSVGGRNQPQHF.

The chain combines TRBV2 with TRBJ2-1; no definite D call. The germline gives CDR1 SNHLY, CDR2 FYNNEI. This CDR3 comprises 11 residues. With 8 bases removed from V and 6 bases from J, the gap between germline ends came to 8 bases. The CDR3 DNA is TGTGCCAGCGGCCGTGGCAATGAGCAGTTCTTC. Amino acid sequence: CASGRGNEQFF.

J is TRBJ2-1 and V is TRBV21-1; TRBD1, the table's D call, was not compared with the DNA. TRBV21-1 is labeled a pseudogene. This CDR3 comprises 19 residues. The CDR3 DNA is TGTGCCAGCAGCCTTATCCGGGACAGGCGGTATTCCTCCTACAATGAGCAGTTCTTC. It specifies CASSLIRDRRYSSYNEQFF.

The chain uses TRBV5-1 and TRBJ1-2, with D perhaps TRBD1 (5 bases). Trimming took off 5 bases at V and 3 bases at J, with 8 bases between the two ends. The germline CDR1 and CDR2 sequences are SGHRS and YFSETQ. The CDR3 contains 12 residues. The DNA of the CDR3 is TGCGCCAGCAGAGGAGGGGACTATGGCTACACCTTC. This codes for CASRGGDYGYTF.

This chain joins TRBV4-1 and TRBJ1-2; D possibly corresponds to TRBD1 (5 bases). This CDR3 is built from 17 residues. Per the germline V gene, CDR1 is MGHRA and CDR2 is YSYEKL. V lost 2 bases and J 1 base, leaving 17 bases between the germline ends. CDR3 residues: CASSQNLLGTLNYGYTF. DNA of the CDR3: TGCGCCAGCAGCCAAAACCTTTTAGGGACCCTTAACTATGGCTACACCTTC.

The chain recombines TRBV5-6 with TRBJ2-1, with D perhaps matching TRBD1 or TRBD2 (5 bases each). CDR1 and CDR2 from the germline V gene are SGHDT and YYEEEE. V gave up 1 base and J gave up 3 bases, with 14 bases separating them. The CDR3 is 16 amino acids. This CDR3 reads CASSLYGTGYYNEQFF. CDR3 coding DNA: TGTGCCAGCAGCTTGTACGGGACCGGCTACTACAATGAGCAGTTCTTC.

The chain has TRBV6-5 and TRBJ1-6, with 8 bases identical to TRBD1. Per the germline V gene, CDR1 is MNHEY and CDR2 is SVGAGI. Unmatched junction bases numbered 3, after V lost 6 bases and J lost 2 bases. The CDR3 loop spans 15 amino acids. CDR3 sequence reads: CASRPDRAYNSPLHF. Here the CDR3 DNA reads TGTGCCAGCAGACCGGACAGGGCCTATAATTCACCCCTCCACTTT.

This chain connects TRBV6-1 to TRBJ1-5; a possible D gene is TRBD1 (6 bases). The length of the CDR3 is 14 residues. Trimming took 2 bases from V and 7 from J, leaving 12 bases between them. Germline CDR1 reads MNHNS; CDR2 reads SASEGT. CDR3 nucleotide sequence: TGTGCCAGCAGTGAATGGGGGCAAGGGCAGCCCCAGCATTTT. It yields the protein CASSEWGQGQPQHF.

V usage is TRBV7-2 and J usage is TRBJ2-3, with D hard to call. Germline values: CDR1 SGHTA, CDR2 FQGNSA. The V gene lost 3 bases and the J gene lost 3 bases, with 7 bases spanning the gap. The CDR3 totals 13 residues. CDR3 sequence: CASSFRITDTQYF. The CDR3, as DNA: TGTGCCAGCAGCTTCCGGATAACAGATACGCAGTATTTT.

The chain has TRBV5-6 and TRBJ1-3, with D possibly TRBD1 on 6 matching bases. The V gene's germline CDR1 is SGHDT and CDR2 YYEEEE. Trimming removed 0 bases at V and 0 bases at J, with 10 bases between. The CDR3 runs 16 residues. For the CDR3, the DNA is TGTGCCAGCAGCTTGGAGGGGGGCAGCTCTGGAAACACCATATATTTT. The encoded protein is CASSLEGGSSGNTIYF. Together with reference TRBV5-6 and TRBJ1-3, the CDR3 gives the full variable domain: DAGVTQSPTHLIKTRGQQVTLRCSPKSGHDTVSWYQQALGQGPQFIFQYYEEEERQRGNFPDRFSGHQFPNYSSELNVNALLLGDSALYLCASSLEGGSSGNTIYFGEGSWLTVV.

This clone was observed a handful of times. This CDR3 is also generated by other DNA sequences in the sample. V is TRBV5-1 and J is TRBJ2-2, with TRBD2 identical over 8 bases. CDR1 SGHRS and CDR2 YFSETQ come from the germline V gene. Trimming cost V 2 bases and J 6 bases; bases outside gene matches: 0. The CDR3 spans 13 residues. CDR3 amino acids: CASSFGGAGELFF. The CDR3 nucleotides read TGCGCCAGCAGCTTCGGGGGGGCCGGGGAGCTGTTTTTT.

The genes are TRBV19 and TRBJ2-7; D is ambiguous. The ends were cut back, 4 bases at V and 3 bases at J, with 4 bases in the middle. Germline lookup yields CDR1 LNHDA and CDR2 SQIVND (reference sequence). The CDR3 has 11 amino acids. In nucleotides, the CDR3 is TGTGCCAGTAGTAACCGCTACGAGCAGTACTTC. Its protein is CASSNRYEQYF.

A few counts support this clone. This chain joins TRBV6-5 and TRBJ2-7, with D unresolved. CDR1 and CDR2 from the germline V gene are MNHEY and SVGAGI. The CDR3 loop spans 12 amino acids. V was cut by 6 bases and J by 0 bases, with 6 bases left in between. CDR3: CASRSGSYEQYF. For the CDR3, the DNA is TGTGCCAGCAGATCGGGCTCCTACGAGCAGTACTTC.

This chain uses TRBV5-6 with TRBJ1-6; weak D call: TRBD1 (6 bases). The CDR3 extends over 16 amino acids. Germline CDR1 SGHDT, CDR2 YYEEEE. V shed 0 bases and J shed 10 bases, with 17 bases lying between them. The CDR3 sequence: CASSLAWGRDRSPLHF. The CDR3 region has the DNA TGTGCCAGCAGCTTGGCCTGGGGGCGGGATCGGTCACCCCTCCACTTT.

The chain employs TRBV19 and TRBJ1-1; D call uncertain. Germline values: CDR1 LNHDA, CDR2 SQIVND (reference sequence). This CDR3 has 15 amino acids. V lost 6 bases to trimming and J lost 2 bases, with 16 bases between them. CDR3 coding DNA: TGTGCCAGTAGGAACAATAATCTCTTTAACACTGAAGCTTTCTTT. Translating it yields CASRNNNLFNTEAFF. Full variable domain (missing parts from reference TRBV19 and TRBJ1-1): DGGITQSPKYLFRKEGQNVTLSCEQNLNHDAMYWYRQDPGQGLRLIYYSQIVNDFQKGDIAEGYSVSREKKESFPLTVTSAQKNPTAFYLCASRNNNLFNTEAFFGQGTRLTVV.

V usage is TRBV7-2 and J usage is TRBJ1-2; D unresolved. V gave up 6 bases and J gave up 1 base, with 9 bases separating them. Germline lookup yields CDR1 SGHTA and CDR2 FQGNSA. This CDR3 comprises 13 residues. The CDR3 protein is CASSSFINYGYTF. Here the CDR3 DNA reads TGTGCCAGCAGTTCTTTTATTAACTATGGCTACACCTTC.

The V gene is TRBV5-1, the J gene TRBJ2-1; 8 bases agree with TRBD1. The CDR3 totals 16 residues. Germline V lookup: CDR1 SGHRS, CDR2 YFSETQ. Trimming cost V 1 base and J 8 bases; bases outside gene matches: 11. The CDR3 nucleotides are TGCGCCAGCAGCTTGTCGCGGACAGGGTCTCTCGATGAGCAGTTCTTC. It translates to CASSLSRTGSLDEQFF.

The chain has TRBV9 and TRBJ2-3; D is unresolved. V lost 0 bases to trimming and J lost 3 bases, with 8 bases between them. CDR1 and CDR2 (germline): SGDLS, YYNGEE. CDR3 size: 14 residues. In DNA form, the CDR3 reads TGTGCCAGCAGCGTAGCCGAAAGTACAGATACGCAGTATTTT. This codes for CASSVAESTDTQYF.

The chain couples TRBV7-2 to TRBJ2-1; 8 bases are a match to TRBD2. V lost 3 bases, J lost 9 bases, and 7 bases stayed unmatched. CDR1 is SGHTA and CDR2 is FQGNSA in the germline V gene. This CDR3 contains 14 residues. The CDR3 loop reads CASSLRRGEGEQFF. The CDR3 bases are TGTGCCAGCAGCTTGCGGCGGGGGGAGGGTGAGCAGTTCTTC.

The chain couples TRBV11-2 to TRBJ1-2, with 12 positions matching TRBD1. Germline-derived CDR1 and CDR2 are SGHAT and FQNNGV. This CDR3 comprises 14 residues. J gave up 8 bases and V 5 bases, and 6 bases lay outside the gene matches. The CDR3 DNA follows: TGTGCCAGCAGCAGGGGACAGGGGGCGGAAGGCTACACCTTC. Encoded protein: CASSRGQGAEGYTF.

V usage is TRBV4-2 and J usage is TRBJ1-5; D unclear. The CDR3 is 14 residues long. Trimming shortened V by 0 bases and J by 3 bases, and 6 bases separated the two germline ends. Germline V gives CDR1 LGHNA, CDR2 YNFKEQ. The CDR3 loop is CASSQEVFNQPQHF. The DNA of the CDR3 is TGTGCCAGCAGCCAAGAAGTTTTCAATCAGCCCCAGCATTTT.

This clone came up a few times. The chain is built from TRBV19 and TRBJ2-7, with 8 bases aligning to TRBD1. Germline loops: CDR1 LNHDA, CDR2 SQIVND (reference sequence). The CDR3 is 15 residues long. Germline trimming cut 4 bases from V and 1 base from J; bases unmatched to any gene: 6. DNA of the CDR3: TGTGCCAGTAGTAACCCGACAGGGGCGTCCTACGAGCAGTACTTC. Its translation: CASSNPTGASYEQYF.

A few counts support this clone. The CDR3 coding sequence is TGCGCCAGCAGCCTGGACTTTTACGAGCAGTACTTC. This codes for CASSLDFYEQYF. The chain is built from TRBV5-1 and TRBJ2-7; possibly TRBD2 for D (5 bases). This CDR3 region has 12 residues. The germline CDR1 and CDR2 sequences are SGHRS and YFSETQ. V shed 4 bases and J shed 4 bases, with 9 bases lying between them.

The CDR3 reads CASRTGQGPRNYGYTF. The CDR3 coding sequence is TGCGCCAGCAGAACCGGACAGGGGCCTAGAAACTATGGCTACACCTTC. The rearrangement uses TRBV5-1 and TRBJ1-2, with 9 bases identical to TRBD1. The CDR3 runs to 16 residues. V lost 5 bases and J lost 2; bases outside the gene matches: 10. The germline V gene has CDR1 SGHRS and CDR2 YFSETQ.

The rearrangement joins TRBV5-1 to TRBJ1-6, with TRBD1 matching 7 bases. J lost 9 bases, V lost 2 bases, and 14 bases had no gene match. The CDR3 covers 17 residues. Germline CDR1 SGHRS, CDR2 YFSETQ. CDR3 bases: TGCGCCAGCAGCTTAGATCTCCGACAGGGCCGGGGTTCACCCCTCCACTTT. Protein product: CASSLDLRQGRGSPLHF.

The V and J genes are TRBV9 and TRBJ2-1; the match to TRBD1 covers 7 bases. The CDR3 has 15 residues. Germline V gene data show CDR1 as SGDLS and CDR2 as YYNGEE. J gave up 4 bases and V 5 bases, and 9 bases lay outside the gene matches. In nucleotides, the CDR3 is TGTGCCAGCAGTTGGACAGGAGAATCGTACAATGAGCAGTTCTTC. Its protein product is CASSWTGESYNEQFF.

This clone was counted a single time. V gene TRBV7-2 combines with J gene TRBJ1-2; D not certain. Trimming left V 7 bases short and J 5 bases short, with 20 bases between. There are 15 residues in the CDR3. The germline CDR1 and CDR2 sequences are SGHTA and FQGNSA. The CDR3: CASTPLDRLGYGYTF. CDR3 sequence (DNA): TGTGCCAGCACCCCCCTTGACCGGCTGGGGTATGGCTACACCTTC.

The chain recombines TRBV19 with TRBJ1-4, with D maybe TRBD1 (5 bases). The CDR3 is 14 amino acids. Germline loops: CDR1 LNHDA, CDR2 SQIVND (reference sequence). The germline V and J ends were trimmed by 1 base and 7 bases, with 10 bases remaining between them. CDR3 sequence reads: CASSIGGGGEKLFF. The CDR3 DNA is TGTGCCAGTAGTATAGGTGGGGGAGGTGAAAAACTGTTTTTT.

The CDR3 nucleotides read TGTGCCAGCAGCGTGAGTCAGGGATCTGCCAACACCGGGGAGCTGTTTTTT. The encoded protein is CASSVSQGSANTGELFF. This chain uses TRBV9 with TRBJ2-2, with a tentative D call TRBD1 (5 bases). The CDR3 spans 17 residues. V was pared by 2 bases and J by 2 bases, with 16 bases between. Germline V gene lookup returns CDR1 SGDLS and CDR2 YYNGEE.